These T cell receptor beta chains were read from a single sample in a study of cytomegalovirus exposure and HLA in healthy donors. The method was immunoSEQ multiplex PCR; TCRdb's version includes in-frame clones alone and lacks a portion of them. The sample includes more than 90,000 clones, 60% to 85% of them seen just once. The sample taken for sequencing was PBMCs. These receptors were collected from a man aged 50-59 years in good health and CMV-seronegative. The CDR3 runs from the conserved cysteine through the conserved F or W. The D gene is left open where the match is weak.

D	J	V	CDR3
.	TRBJ1-4	TRBV9	CASSVTGATNEKLFF
TRBD2	TRBJ2-7	TRBV28	CASSLHSGTLSYEQYF
TRBD1	TRBJ2-2	TRBV30	CALKQGVYTGELFF
.	TRBJ2-3	TRBV7-2	CASSLIGGKTDTQYF
TRBD1	TRBJ1-2	TRBV30	CAWVGQGTSGYTF
TRBD2	TRBJ2-3	TRBV9	CASSVELAGGPDTQYF
TRBD2	TRBJ2-7	TRBV7-6	CASSLMASGGNEQYF
.	TRBJ1-2	TRBV5-6	CASSLGQVAYGYTF
TRBD1	TRBJ1-1	TRBV7-2	CASSLGHRGRGEAFF
TRBD2	TRBJ2-7	TRBV5-6	CASSSRLAGGSLSYEQYF
.	TRBJ1-4	TRBV28	CASSPATQGLGEKLFF
TRBD1	TRBJ1-3	TRBV6-1	CASREGQGDTIYF
TRBD2	TRBJ2-7	TRBV19	CASSAGVSYEQYF
.	TRBJ2-3	TRBV4-1	CASSRREAASTDTQYF
.	TRBJ2-1	TRBV19	CASRTTGRDNEQFF
TRBD2	TRBJ2-3	TRBV7-9	CASSLGLAGGRRNTQYF
.	TRBJ1-3	TRBV15	CATSTGNTIYF
.	TRBJ2-1	TRBV5-1	CASSLITSSYNEQFF
.	TRBJ2-2	TRBV7-2	CASSFSGGANTGELFF
.	TRBJ2-4	TRBV4-2	CASSHDYQGSKNIQYF
.	TRBJ1-6	TRBV7-2	CAAGLNYSPLHF
.	TRBJ1-1	TRBV4-1	CASSLEGVKTEAFF
.	TRBJ2-3	TRBV4-3	CASSQDRTITDTQYF
.	TRBJ1-1	TRBV6-5	CASSYAGTSWTEAFF
.	TRBJ2-7	TRBV30	CAWNPAGTYEQYF
TRBD1	TRBJ2-5	TRBV15	CATSRDRVETQYF
TRBD2	TRBJ2-3	TRBV29-1	CSVDSSGSTDTQYF
.	TRBJ1-3	TRBV28	CASSPQSSGNTIYF
TRBD2	TRBJ2-5	TRBV2	CASSGGAGGTQYF
TRBD2	TRBJ2-5	TRBV9	CASSPRGGGGTQYF
.	TRBJ2-5	TRBV7-3	CASSLVQQETQYF
TRBD1	TRBJ1-1	TRBV30	CAWKGTGRRGTEAFF
.	TRBJ1-5	TRBV5-5	CASSNPGQTNQPQHF
.	TRBJ2-7	TRBV5-6	CASSFLQDEQYF
TRBD1	TRBJ1-3	TRBV30	CAWGADRGSGNTIYF
TRBD1	TRBJ2-2	TRBV7-9	CASSLARGQDTGELFF
TRBD1	TRBJ2-5	TRBV18	CASSRQGSQETQYF
.	TRBJ2-2	TRBV4-2	CASRDNANTGELFF
TRBD2	TRBJ2-3	TRBV5-1	CASREVAGTSTDTQYF
.	TRBJ1-1	TRBV5-4	CASATGGDTEAFF
TRBD2	TRBJ2-4	TRBV5-1	CASSEGLAGGPQNIQYF
.	TRBJ2-5	TRBV29-1	CSARYQEIQYF
.	TRBJ1-2	TRBV28	CVTSGSYGYTF
.	TRBJ2-5	TRBV28	CASSSRLLARTQYF
.	TRBJ2-3	TRBV6-1	CASSVQGTDTQYF
TRBD2	TRBJ2-5	TRBV7-3	CASSLGGNTQETQYF
.	TRBJ2-2	TRBV30	CAWGERLHTGELFF
.	TRBJ2-7	TRBV6-1	CASSRGVSSYEQYF
.	TRBJ1-3	TRBV2	CASFISSEFGSPNTIYF
.	TRBJ2-1	TRBV4-1	CASTRDFNEQFF
.	TRBJ2-7	TRBV6-1	CASSLDRYNYEQYF
.	TRBJ2-5	TRBV19	CASKGEGAGTQYF
.	TRBJ2-2	TRBV4-2	CASSQVGEANTGELFF
.	TRBJ2-1	TRBV4-3	CASSLSRSGNEQFF
TRBD1	TRBJ1-1	TRBV6-5	CASSYSRQGKNTEAFF